Shown below are 3 T cell receptor beta chains from a single sample sequenced in a study of T cell responses to AZD1222 COVID-19 vaccine (dated by TCRdb to the early 2020s). Libraries were made using the immunoSEQ multiplex PCR assay. In its TCRdb copy, this immuneACCESS table keeps in-frame sequences only and misses some clones. Where compared with another copy, unresolved V genes explain less than half of these, and the others have no known cause. Across this sample there are about 140,000 clones, with over 90% seen only once. 0.7% to 1% of the sample belongs to the ten largest clones. Sample time point, as interpreted from the label and publication: baseline before first vaccination. This specimen's treatment or condition label, interpreted: meningococcal conjugate vaccine given as trial control. Here the sequenced sample was peripheral blood, taken on day 0 of MenACWY control vaccination. These receptors were taken from an adult in good health.

The chain employs TRBV5-1 and TRBJ1-2; D call uncertain. Germline loops: CDR1 SGHRS, CDR2 YFSETQ. This CDR3 comprises 12 residues. Trimming removed 0 bases at V and 5 bases at J, with 5 bases between. The CDR3: CASSLGGYGYTF. Written as DNA, the CDR3 is TGCGCCAGCAGCTTGGGGGGTTATGGCTACACCTTC.

The chain uses TRBV13 and TRBJ2-7; perhaps TRBD2 as D (5 bases). The V gene lost 5 bases and the J gene lost 1 base, with 24 bases spanning the gap. Germline CDR1 reads PRHDT; CDR2 reads FYEKMQ (reference sequence). The CDR3 runs 18 residues. CDR3 region: CASSPGKWSTGSSYEQYF. CDR3 in DNA: TGTGCCAGCAGCCCAGGAAAATGGAGCACGGGGAGTTCCTACGAGCAGTACTTC.

In DNA, the CDR3 is TGTGCCAGCAGCGCCGACAGGGGGTCAACTGAAGCTTTCTTT. This sequence encodes CASSADRGSTEAFF. This chain uses TRBV5-4 with TRBJ1-1, with 9 bases identical to TRBD1. CDR1 and CDR2 from the germline V gene are SGHNT and YYREEE (reference sequence). This CDR3 has 14 residues. V lost 4 bases to trimming and J lost 5 bases; unmatched junction nucleotides: 6.